This T cell receptor beta chain was sequenced for a study of cytotoxic CD8 clonotypes in ibrutinib-treated CLL. Depth targeted 1 in 200,000 to 1 in 1 million T cells, averaging 10x coverage per clonotype. TCRdb keeps only in-frame clones here, not all; method: immunoSEQ multiplex PCR. The table has about 97,000 clones, over 60% seen once. Germline CDR1 is MNHNY and CDR2 is SVGAGI (reference sequence). This CDR3 has 14 residues. Worth noting for this clone: A read error may produce the germline difference seen at one junction end.

The sample here was PBMCs, taken after 24 months of ibrutinib treatment. J is TRBJ2-7 and V is TRBV6-6; the D gene could be TRBD1 or TRBD2 (5 bases each). This clonotype originated in a human donor with chronic lymphocytic leukemia. CDR3 in amino acids: CASSYSLGPYEQYF. For the CDR3, the DNA is TGTGCCAGCAGCTACTCCCTGGGACCCTACGAGCAGTACTTC.